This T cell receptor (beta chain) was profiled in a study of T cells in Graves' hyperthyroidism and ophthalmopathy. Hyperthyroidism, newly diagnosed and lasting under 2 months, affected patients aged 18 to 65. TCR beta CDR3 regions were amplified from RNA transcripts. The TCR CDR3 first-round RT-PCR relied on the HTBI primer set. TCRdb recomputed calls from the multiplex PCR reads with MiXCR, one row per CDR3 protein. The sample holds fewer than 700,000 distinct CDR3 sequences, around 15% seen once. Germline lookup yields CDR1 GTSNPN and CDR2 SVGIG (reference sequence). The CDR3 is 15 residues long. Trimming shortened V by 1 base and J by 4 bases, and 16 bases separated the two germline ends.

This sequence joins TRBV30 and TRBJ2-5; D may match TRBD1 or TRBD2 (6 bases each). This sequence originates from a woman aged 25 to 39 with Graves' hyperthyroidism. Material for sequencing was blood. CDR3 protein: CAWSGWRKGGETQYF. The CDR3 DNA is TGTGCCTGGAGTGGCTGGCGGAAGGGGGGAGAGACCCAGTACTTC.